This TCR beta chain was obtained from a study of control samples from healthy donors and cancer patients. From germline, CDR1 is GTSNPN and CDR2 SVGIG (reference sequence). Trimming cost V 0 bases and J 7 bases, with 13 bases left between them. The CDR3 has 14 amino acids. Data came from immunoSEQ multiplex PCR; TCRdb stores just in-frame clones and leaves some out. This table has about 120,000 clones, roughly 90% appearing once. The clonotype was recovered from a man aged 50 to 59 in good health. The chain is built from TRBV30 and TRBJ1-5; the D is unclear. The sequenced material came from blood. CDR3 coding DNA: TGTGCCTGGAGTGTACAATTGGGAAGCCAGCCCCAGCATTTT. Translating gives CAWSVQLGSQPQHF.